Listed here are 32 T cell receptor beta chains from one sample, sequenced in a study of blood T cell repertoires in COVID-19. Produced via immunoSEQ multiplex PCR; TCRdb's table is partial and in-frame only. This sample has 90,000 to 100,000 clones, with roughly nine tenths found just once. What was sequenced was peripheral blood. The receptors derive from a woman aged 55-70 years with COVID-19, enrolled during active disease.

This clone has a handful of counts. The V call is TRBV28, the J call TRBJ1-4; 11 bases agree with TRBD1. J lost 7 bases, V lost 6 bases, and 4 bases had no gene match. Germline V CDR1 and CDR2: MDHEN, SYDVKM. The CDR3 has 14 residues. CDR3 bases: TGTGCCAGCAGCCCCGGGACAGGGGGTGAAAAACTGTTTTTT. Encoded protein: CASSPGTGGEKLFF.

The chain carries TRBV18 and TRBJ2-1; 9 bases align to TRBD1. The germline gives CDR1 KGHSH, CDR2 LQKENI. J gave up 9 bases and V 10 bases, and 16 bases lay outside the gene matches. This CDR3 is 15 amino acids long. The CDR3 DNA follows: TGTGCCACCTCCATTACAGGGGGCGAGGTGGCTGAGCAGTTCTTC. Protein: CATSITGGEVAEQFF.

The chain joins TRBV2 to TRBJ1-3, with TRBD1 matching over 10 bases. The CDR3 extends over 12 amino acids. Germline V gene sequence: CDR1 SNHLY, CDR2 FYNNEI. The trim removed 6 bases at V and 7 bases at J, leaving 0 bases unmatched. CDR3 nucleotide sequence: TGTGCCAGCAGGACAGGGGGCAACACCATATATTTT. Protein product: CASRTGGNTIYF.

This chain connects TRBV6-5 to TRBJ1-2; D gene unclear. The CDR3 runs to 15 residues. Germline-derived CDR1 and CDR2 are MNHEY and SVGAGI. The germline V and J ends were trimmed by 6 bases and 4 bases, with 18 bases remaining between them. CDR3 nucleotide sequence: TGTGCCAGCAGACTTGACCGGGGTGCCCCCTATGGCTACACCTTC. This encodes CASRLDRGAPYGYTF.

The J gene is TRBJ2-2, the V gene TRBV3-1 (or the pseudogene TRBV3-2); the D is unclear. The CDR3 loop spans 14 amino acids. With 4 bases removed from V and 3 bases from J, the gap between germline ends came to 9 bases. CDR1 LGHDT and CDR2 YNNKEL come from the germline V gene (reference sequence). Here the CDR3 DNA reads TGTGCCAGCAGCCGTAGACGGGACACCGGGGAGCTGTTTTTT. It specifies CASSRRRDTGELFF.

The genes are TRBV27 and TRBJ1-5, with a weak D call TRBD1 (6 bases). From germline, CDR1 is MNHEY and CDR2 SMNVEV (reference sequence). V lost 3 bases and J lost 4, with 13 bases in between. The CDR3 consists of 15 residues. The CDR3 nucleotides are TGTGCCAGCAGTTTTGGGGGGGGGCGGAATCAGCCCCAGCATTTT. Its protein product is CASSFGGGRNQPQHF.

The chain recombines TRBV7-2 with TRBJ2-5; 7 positions agree with TRBD2. The germline CDR1 and CDR2 sequences are SGHTA and FQGNSA. The V and J ends lost 5 bases and 4 bases, in that order; junction bases with no gene match: 7. CDR3 length equals 14 residues. The CDR3 sequence is CASSGGGARETQYF. The DNA of the CDR3 is TGTGCCAGCAGCGGGGGGGGAGCACGAGAGACCCAGTACTTC. The full variable domain, in which reference TRBV7-2 and TRBJ2-5 provide the parts outside the CDR3, is GAGVSQSPSNKVTEKGKDVELRCDPISGHTALYWYRQSLGQGLEFLIYFQGNSAPDKSGLPSDRFSAERTGGSVSTLTIQRTQQEDSAVYLCASSGGGARETQYFGPGTRLLVL.

The chain couples TRBV12-3 or TRBV12-4 to TRBJ2-1, with 14 bases identical to TRBD2. Unmatched junction bases numbered 4, after V lost 6 bases and J lost 12 bases. CDR3 length: 13 amino acids. In DNA form, the CDR3 reads TGTGCCAGCAGGGGACTAGCGGGGGAAGGGCAGTTCTTC. Translating it yields CASRGLAGEGQFF.

This clone has only a few counts. V is TRBV29-1 and J is TRBJ1-4; D remains unclear. The CDR3 is 14 amino acids. Trimming left V 6 bases short and J 6 bases short, with 17 bases between. Germline CDR1 reads SQVTM; CDR2 reads ANQGSEA. The DNA of the CDR3 is TGCAGCGTGCAGTCTTCGGGGAATTATGAAAAACTGTTTTTT. It is translated as CSVQSSGNYEKLFF. The complete variable domain, with remaining parts taken from reference TRBV29-1 and TRBJ1-4, reads SAVISQKPSRDICQRGTSLTIQCQVDSQVTMMFWYRQQPGQSLTLIATANQGSEATYESGFVIDKFPISRPNLTFSTLTVSNMSPEDSSIYLCSVQSSGNYEKLFFGSGTQLSVL.

This clone was counted a single time. The V gene is TRBV7-3, the J gene TRBJ2-3; the match to TRBD2 covers 9 bases. CDR3 length: 18 amino acids. The V gene's germline CDR1 is SGHTA and CDR2 FQGTGA. Unmatched junction bases numbered 12, after V lost 5 bases and J lost 0 bases. The CDR3: CASSGRIGGGVSTDTQYF. CDR3 nucleotides: TGTGCCAGCAGCGGCCGGATCGGCGGGGGGGTTAGCACAGATACGCAGTATTTT. The full variable domain, completed using reference TRBV7-3 and TRBJ2-3, is GAGVSQTPSNKVTEKGKYVELRCDPISGHTALYWYRQSLGQGPEFLIYFQGTGAADDSGLPNDRFFAVRPEGSVSTLKIQRTERGDSAVYLCASSGRIGGGVSTDTQYFGPGTRLTVL.

The rearrangement links TRBV7-2 to TRBJ2-1; TRBD2 is a possible D gene (5 bases). CDR3 size: 15 residues. V was shortened by 8 bases and J by 4 bases, with 18 bases between the two germline ends. Germline V gene data show CDR1 as SGHTA and CDR2 as FQGNSA. CDR3 in amino acids: CASPSGPGVYNEQFF. The CDR3 coding sequence is TGTGCCAGCCCCTCCGGTCCCGGGGTTTACAATGAGCAGTTCTTC.

The CDR3 region is CASSQRVDSGGNTIYF. The CDR3 nucleotides read TGTGCCAGCAGCCAACGTGTCGACAGTGGGGGAAACACCATATATTTT. The chain links TRBV14 to TRBJ1-3; D is possibly TRBD1 (5 bases). This CDR3 is built from 16 residues. Deletions cut 2 bases from V and 4 bases from J, with 15 bases between. In germline, CDR1 is SGHDN, CDR2 FVKESK.

The chain carries TRBV10-3 and TRBJ1-3, with a weak D call TRBD1 (6 bases). CDR3 length: 15 amino acids. The germline gives CDR1 ENHRY, CDR2 SYGVKD. V was shortened by 4 bases and J by 1 base, with 11 bases between the two germline ends. This chain's CDR3 is CAISVGQQSGNTIYF. DNA of the CDR3: TGTGCCATCAGTGTAGGACAGCAGTCTGGAAACACCATATATTTT.

The chain employs TRBV7-2 and TRBJ1-1, with D possibly TRBD1 on 6 matching bases. The germline V gene encodes CDR1 SGHTA and CDR2 FQGNSA. The CDR3 contains 15 residues. V lost 4 bases, J lost 1 base, and 13 bases lay in between. CDR3 region: CASSSQGFGNTEAFF. The CDR3 nucleotides read TGTGCCAGCAGCTCGCAGGGGTTTGGGAACACTGAAGCTTTCTTT.

V and J are TRBV6-1 and TRBJ2-7; D is perhaps TRBD1 (8 bases). V gave up 6 bases and J gave up 4 bases, with 13 bases separating them. The germline V gene has CDR1 MNHNS and CDR2 SASEGT. This CDR3 contains 13 residues. The CDR3 is CASSDRGGYEQYF. CDR3 DNA sequence: TGTGCCAGCAGCGACAGGGGAGGGTACGAGCAGTACTTC.

This clone was detected only once. V is TRBV2 and J is TRBJ2-5, with 7 bases identical to TRBD1. V dropped 4 bases and J dropped 2; count of bases not matched to a gene: 1. Germline V lookup: CDR1 SNHLY, CDR2 FYNNEI. This CDR3 region has 13 residues. The CDR3 is CASSGDRQETQYF. In DNA form, the CDR3 reads TGTGCCAGCAGTGGGGACAGACAAGAGACCCAGTACTTC.

The chain carries TRBV28 and TRBJ1-2, with D possibly TRBD1 on 6 matching bases. CDR3 size: 13 residues. CDR1 MDHEN and CDR2 SYDVKM come from the germline V gene. Trimming stripped 6 bases from V and 5 bases from J, with 13 bases between. The CDR3 bases are TGTGCCAGCAGACAGGACAGAAATTATGGCTACACCTTC. It is translated as CASRQDRNYGYTF.

V and J are TRBV3-1 (or the pseudogene TRBV3-2) and TRBJ2-2; 7 bases map to TRBD1. The junction had 4 bases not matched to a gene; V was cut back by 0 bases and J by 6 bases. Germline CDR1 is LGHDT and CDR2 is YNNKEL (reference sequence). The CDR3 sequence is 15 residues long. In DNA, the CDR3 is TGTGCCAGCAGCCAAGATTTTGGACAGGCCGGGGAGCTGTTTTTT. Translation: CASSQDFGQAGELFF.

This chain links TRBV30 with TRBJ1-3; no reliable D call. The CDR3 consists of 13 residues. Looked up from germline, CDR1 is GTSNPN and CDR2 is SVGIG (reference sequence). V lost 5 bases and J 0 bases, leaving 8 bases between the germline ends. The CDR3 sequence: CAWSSTSGNTIYF. In DNA form, the CDR3 reads TGTGCCTGGTCTAGTACCTCTGGAAACACCATATATTTT. Variable domain in full (rest from reference TRBV30 and TRBJ1-3): SQTIHQWPATLVQPVGSPLSLECTVEGTSNPNLYWYRQAAGRGLQLLFYSVGIGQISSEVPQNLSASRPQDRQFILSSKKLLLSDSGFYLCAWSSTSGNTIYFGEGSWLTVV.

V gene TRBV3-1 (or the pseudogene TRBV3-2) combines with J gene TRBJ2-5; 10 positions agree with TRBD2. The junction had 2 bases not matched to a gene; V was cut back by 0 bases and J by 4 bases. The CDR3 consists of 15 residues. Germline lookup yields CDR1 LGHDT and CDR2 YNNKEL (reference sequence). CDR3 sequence: CASSQEASGGETQYF. CDR3 bases: TGTGCCAGCAGCCAAGAAGCTAGCGGGGGAGAGACCCAGTACTTC.

This clone occurred once. The chain has TRBV28 and TRBJ2-3; D is unclear. The CDR3 length is 14 residues. V was pared by 5 bases and J by 6 bases, with 15 bases between. The germline V gene encodes CDR1 MDHEN and CDR2 SYDVKM. In DNA form, the CDR3 reads TGTGCCAGCAGTCCCATTTTGGGCGCGGATACGCAGTATTTT. Its translation: CASSPILGADTQYF.

V and J are TRBV18 and TRBJ1-5, with D possibly TRBD1 on 5 matching bases. Trimming took off 3 bases at V and 2 bases at J, with 14 bases between the two ends. The CDR3 spans 16 residues. Germline CDR1 is KGHSH and CDR2 is LQKENI. The CDR3 bases are TGTGCCAGCTCACCGCCTGGGGGGGGTGGCAATCAGCCCCAGCATTTT. It yields the protein CASSPPGGGGNQPQHF.

The CDR3: CAWRPTVNTEAFF. CDR3 DNA sequence: TGTGCCTGGAGGCCGACTGTGAACACTGAAGCTTTCTTT. The chain has TRBV30 and TRBJ1-1; unclear D gene. This CDR3 is built from 13 residues. V was pared by 3 bases and J by 0 bases, with 8 bases between. CDR1 is GTSNPN and CDR2 is SVGIG in the germline V gene (reference sequence).

This clone appeared a single time. The chain has TRBV7-2 and TRBJ2-1; 9 nucleotides match TRBD1. In germline, CDR1 is SGHTA, CDR2 FQGNSA. With 4 bases clipped from V and 2 bases from J, the junction kept 3 bases outside the gene matches. CDR3 length equals 15 residues. The CDR3 coding sequence is TGTGCCAGCAGCTCGGACAGGGGTACCTACAATGAGCAGTTCTTC. Translated: CASSSDRGTYNEQFF. Based on the CDR3 plus reference TRBV7-2 and TRBJ2-1, the full variable domain is GAGVSQSPSNKVTEKGKDVELRCDPISGHTALYWYRQSLGQGLEFLIYFQGNSAPDKSGLPSDRFSAERTGGSVSTLTIQRTQQEDSAVYLCASSSDRGTYNEQFFGPGTRLTVL.

This clone came up once. This chain uses TRBV9 with TRBJ2-7; 8 bases match TRBD2. The CDR3 runs 14 residues. The trim removed 2 bases at V and 2 bases at J, leaving 3 bases unmatched. Per the germline V gene, CDR1 is SGDLS and CDR2 is YYNGEE. The DNA of the CDR3 is TGTGCCAGCAGCGTGGCGGGGGGCCCCTACGAGCAGTACTTC. It codes for CASSVAGGPYEQYF.

This clone appeared a few times. The gene calls are TRBV7-2 and TRBJ2-7; D gene uncertain. Germline CDR1 reads SGHTA; CDR2 reads FQGNSA. With 2 bases removed from V and 1 base from J, the gap between germline ends came to 9 bases. There are 14 residues in the CDR3. CDR3 protein: CASSLPYKSYEQYF. The CDR3 coding sequence is TGTGCCAGCAGCTTACCGTACAAATCCTACGAGCAGTACTTC.

The chain uses TRBV28 and TRBJ2-7; D is undetermined. V was pared by 5 bases and J by 3 bases, with 14 bases between. The CDR3 spans 14 residues. The germline CDR1 and CDR2 sequences are MDHEN and SYDVKM. The CDR3 reads CASSMPALYYEQYF. The CDR3 coding sequence is TGTGCCAGCAGTATGCCAGCGTTGTACTACGAGCAGTACTTC.

The chain links TRBV2 to TRBJ1-6; 9 bases match TRBD1. CDR3 length equals 13 residues. Per germline, CDR1 SNHLY and CDR2 FYNNEI. Trimming took 9 bases from V and 10 from J; bases not matched to a gene: 7. CDR3 bases: TGTGCCAGGACCGGGACAGGGACGTCACCCCTCCACTTT. Encoded protein: CARTGTGTSPLHF.

This clone showed up just once. The chain couples TRBV2 to TRBJ2-5; 7 bases are a match to TRBD2. The germline V gene has CDR1 SNHLY and CDR2 FYNNEI. V lost 4 bases, J lost 4 bases, and 9 bases stayed unmatched. The CDR3 loop spans 15 amino acids. As DNA, the CDR3 is TGTGCCAGCAGTGGGGGAGGGCCCCCAATAGAGACCCAGTACTTC. The encoded protein is CASSGGGPPIETQYF.

The gene calls are TRBV2 and TRBJ1-6; TRBD1 matches 10 bases. CDR3 length: 15 amino acids. The germline gives CDR1 SNHLY, CDR2 FYNNEI. The V and J ends lost 6 bases and 10 bases, in that order; junction bases with no gene match: 9. The chain's CDR3 is CASSAMGQGNSPLHF. Written as DNA, the CDR3 is TGTGCCAGCAGCGCAATGGGACAGGGGAACTCACCCCTCCACTTT.

This sequence joins TRBV6-5 and TRBJ2-1, with D possibly TRBD2 on 6 matching bases. V gave up 7 bases and J gave up 4 bases, with 11 bases separating them. Germline-derived CDR1 and CDR2 are MNHEY and SVGAGI. The CDR3 length is 13 residues. CDR3 DNA sequence: TGTGCCAGCATGCTAGCGATGTACAATGAGCAGTTCTTC. This codes for CASMLAMYNEQFF.

V gene TRBV10-3 combines with J gene TRBJ1-1; D is unresolved. The CDR3 sequence is 13 residues long. Germline-derived CDR1 and CDR2 are ENHRY and SYGVKD. V was pared by 5 bases and J by 0 bases, with 7 bases between. The DNA for the CDR3 is TGTGCCATCAGTATCGGTGTGAACACTGAAGCTTTCTTT. Amino acids: CAISIGVNTEAFF.